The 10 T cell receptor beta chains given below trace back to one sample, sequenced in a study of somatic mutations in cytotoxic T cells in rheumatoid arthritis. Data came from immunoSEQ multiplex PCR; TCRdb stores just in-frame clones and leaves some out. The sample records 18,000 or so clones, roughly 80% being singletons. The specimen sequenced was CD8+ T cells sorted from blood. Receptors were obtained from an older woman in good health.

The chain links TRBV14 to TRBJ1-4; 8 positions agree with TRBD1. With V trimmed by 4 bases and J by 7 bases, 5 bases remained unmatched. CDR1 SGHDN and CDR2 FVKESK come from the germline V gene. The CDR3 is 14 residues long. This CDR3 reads CASSPDRGGEKLFF. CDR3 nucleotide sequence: TGTGCCAGCAGCCCCGACAGGGGAGGTGAAAAACTGTTTTTT.

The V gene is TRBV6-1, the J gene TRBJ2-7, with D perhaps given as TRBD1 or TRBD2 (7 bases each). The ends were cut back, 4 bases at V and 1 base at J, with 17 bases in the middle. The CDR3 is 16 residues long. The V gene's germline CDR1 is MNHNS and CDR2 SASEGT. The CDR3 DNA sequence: TGTGCCAGCAGTGGGGGGGCAGGGGGAGGGTCCTACGAGCAGTACTTC. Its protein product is CASSGGAGGGSYEQYF.

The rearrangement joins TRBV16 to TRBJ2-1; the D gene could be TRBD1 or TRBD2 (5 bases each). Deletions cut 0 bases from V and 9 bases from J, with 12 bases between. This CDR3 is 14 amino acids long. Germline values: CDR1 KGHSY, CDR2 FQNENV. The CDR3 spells CASSQSSGASEQFF. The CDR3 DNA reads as TGTGCCAGCAGCCAATCGTCCGGGGCCAGTGAGCAGTTCTTC.

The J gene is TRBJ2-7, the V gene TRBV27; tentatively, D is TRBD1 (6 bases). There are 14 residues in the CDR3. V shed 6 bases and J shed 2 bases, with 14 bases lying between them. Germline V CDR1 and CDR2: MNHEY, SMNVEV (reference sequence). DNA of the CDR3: TGTGCCAGCAGCCCAACCGACAGGACCTACGAGCAGTACTTC. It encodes CASSPTDRTYEQYF.

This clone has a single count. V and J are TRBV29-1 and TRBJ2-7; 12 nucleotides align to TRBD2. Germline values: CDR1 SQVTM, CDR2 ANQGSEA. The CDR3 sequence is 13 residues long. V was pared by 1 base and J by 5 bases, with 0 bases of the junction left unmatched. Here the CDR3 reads CSVEGLAGDEQYF. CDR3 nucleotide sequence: TGCAGCGTTGAAGGACTAGCGGGAGACGAGCAGTACTTC.

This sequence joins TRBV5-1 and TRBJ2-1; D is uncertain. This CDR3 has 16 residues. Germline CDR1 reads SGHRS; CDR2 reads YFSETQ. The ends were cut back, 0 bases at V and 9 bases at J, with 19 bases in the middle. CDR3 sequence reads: CASSLAGGPPVGEQFF. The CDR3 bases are TGCGCCAGCAGCTTGGCGGGTGGGCCGCCTGTAGGTGAGCAGTTCTTC.

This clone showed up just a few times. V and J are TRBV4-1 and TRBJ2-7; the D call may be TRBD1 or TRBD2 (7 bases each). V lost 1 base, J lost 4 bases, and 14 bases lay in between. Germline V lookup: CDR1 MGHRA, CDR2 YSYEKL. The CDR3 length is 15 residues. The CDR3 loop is CASSQGQGGFYEQYF. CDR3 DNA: TGCGCCAGCAGCCAAGGACAGGGAGGGTTTTACGAGCAGTACTTC.

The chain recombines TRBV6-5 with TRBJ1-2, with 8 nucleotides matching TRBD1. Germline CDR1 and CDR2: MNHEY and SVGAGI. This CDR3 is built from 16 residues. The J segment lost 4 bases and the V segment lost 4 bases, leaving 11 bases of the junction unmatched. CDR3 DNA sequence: TGTGCCAGCAGTTCCCGGAGCACAGGGGGATTCTATGGCTACACCTTC. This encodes CASSSRSTGGFYGYTF.

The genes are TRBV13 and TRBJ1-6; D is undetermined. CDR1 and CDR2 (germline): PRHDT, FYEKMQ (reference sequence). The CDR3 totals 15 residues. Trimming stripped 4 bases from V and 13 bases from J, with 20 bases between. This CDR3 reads CASSYGWGSGKPLHF. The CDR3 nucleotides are TGTGCCAGCAGCTATGGCTGGGGTTCGGGGAAGCCCCTCCACTTT.

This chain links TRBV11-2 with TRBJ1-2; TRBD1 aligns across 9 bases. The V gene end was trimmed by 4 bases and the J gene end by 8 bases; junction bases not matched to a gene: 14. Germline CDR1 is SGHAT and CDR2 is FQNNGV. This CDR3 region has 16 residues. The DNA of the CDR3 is TGTGCCAGCAGCTCCTTTGGGGACAGGGTACTAAGAGGCTACACCTTC. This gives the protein CASSSFGDRVLRGYTF.